This entry lists 28 T cell receptor beta chains sequenced from one sample in a study of CD8 T cells in Susac syndrome. RNA was extracted with the RNeasy kit, and a quantity of about 0.45 to 1 ug was reverse transcribed using random hexamers. Each CDR3 protein gets one entry after TCRdb re-called the immunoSEQ multiplex PCR reads with MiXCR. The data show about 210,000 distinct CDR3 sequences, 95% seen once. Input material: CD4+ T cells from PBMCs. The receptors shown here come from a human donor with multiple sclerosis.

CDR3 sequence: CASSKFGGQPQHF. CDR3 DNA sequence: TGTGCAAGCAGCAAATTTGGGGGACAGCCCCAGCATTTT. The chain is built from TRBV21-1 and TRBJ1-5; TRBD1 is taken as the D call from the table, unchecked against the DNA. TRBV21-1 is labeled a pseudogene. CDR3 length: 13 residues.

The CDR3 nucleotides are TGTGCTAGCGGGGGGGCCTCAGAGACCCAGTACTTC. Residues: CASGGASETQYF. V gene TRBV7-9 combines with J gene TRBJ2-5, with 11 bases matching TRBD2. The length of the CDR3 is 12 residues. Per the germline V gene, CDR1 is SEHNR and CDR2 is FQNEAQ (reference sequence).

This chain links TRBV10-3 with TRBJ2-5; tentative D call: TRBD2 (6 bases). CDR1 and CDR2 (germline): ENHRY, SYGVKD. The V gene lost 6 bases and the J gene lost 5 bases, with 22 bases spanning the gap. This CDR3 region has 16 residues. The CDR3 DNA reads as TGTGCCATCAGCGCCCATGCGGGATTGCGTGGGGAGACCCAGTACTTC. This sequence encodes CAISAHAGLRGETQYF.

The chain carries TRBV2 and TRBJ1-1, with D possibly matching TRBD1 (5 bases). The CDR3 sequence is 14 residues long. CDR1 and CDR2 (germline): SNHLY, FYNNEI. The V end was cut by 7 bases, the J end by 6 bases, with 18 bases between. The CDR3: CASNTEPGFAEAFF. The DNA for the CDR3 is TGTGCCAGCAATACGGAGCCAGGGTTTGCTGAAGCTTTCTTT.

This sequence joins TRBV29-1 and TRBJ1-5; perhaps TRBD1 as D (6 bases). Trimming pared 7 bases from V and 4 bases from J, leaving 11 bases between. The CDR3 loop spans 12 amino acids. Germline lookup yields CDR1 SQVTM and CDR2 ANQGSEA. CDR3 DNA: TGCAGCGCAGGGACACCGAATCAGCCCCAGCATTTT. Its translation: CSAGTPNQPQHF.

The chain combines TRBV3-1 with TRBJ2-5, with a tentative D call TRBD1 (5 bases). The CDR3 is 17 amino acids. Trimming cost V 0 bases and J 1 base, with 15 bases left between them. CDR1 and CDR2 from the germline V gene are LGHDT and YNNKEL (reference sequence). The CDR3 loop is CASSQEGVGGPQETQYF. The CDR3 DNA sequence: TGTGCCAGCAGCCAAGAAGGGGTAGGCGGACCCCAAGAGACCCAGTACTTC.

The chain joins TRBV20-1 to TRBJ1-2; D gene uncertain. Germline V lookup: CDR1 DFQATT, CDR2 SNEGSKA (reference sequence). The CDR3 loop spans 15 amino acids. Deletions cut 0 bases from V and 8 bases from J, with 19 bases between. The DNA for the CDR3 is TGCAGTGCTAGAGACGGTCGCCTCTCATTCAGCGGCTACACCTTC. Amino acids: CSARDGRLSFSGYTF.

The chain couples TRBV2 to TRBJ2-3; D ambiguous. CDR1 is SNHLY and CDR2 is FYNNEI in the germline V gene. CDR3 length equals 10 residues. V lost 7 bases to trimming and J lost 6 bases, with 5 bases between them. CDR3 region: CASKLDTQYF. CDR3 sequence (DNA): TGTGCCAGCAAACTTGATACGCAGTATTTT.

The gene calls are TRBV4-2 and TRBJ2-1; D remains ambiguous. V lost 0 bases to trimming and J lost 9 bases, with 6 bases between them. The CDR3 totals 12 residues. Germline values: CDR1 LGHNA, CDR2 YNFKEQ. The CDR3 coding sequence is TGTGCCAGCAGCCAAGATCTTAGTGAGCAGTTCTTC. Its protein product is CASSQDLSEQFF.

The J gene is TRBJ1-5, the V gene TRBV2, with D hard to call. The V end was cut by 3 bases, the J end by 5 bases, with 11 bases between. The CDR3 contains 14 residues. Per germline, CDR1 SNHLY and CDR2 FYNNEI. CDR3 coding DNA: TGTGCCAGCAGTGAGGTTGAGGGTGATCAGCCCCAGCATTTT. This codes for CASSEVEGDQPQHF.

The chain's CDR3 is CASSEGPGANVLTF. CDR3 DNA sequence: TGTGCCAGCAGTGAGGGGCCAGGGGCCAACGTCCTGACTTTC. The chain carries TRBV27 and TRBJ2-6; D could derive from TRBD1 or TRBD2 (5 bases each). The germline gives CDR1 MNHEY, CDR2 SMNVEV (reference sequence). V dropped 5 bases and J dropped 4 bases, with 9 bases sitting between them. This CDR3 has 14 amino acids.

The rearrangement joins TRBV4-2 to TRBJ1-2; TRBD1 is a possible D gene (5 bases). Germline lookup yields CDR1 LGHNA and CDR2 YNFKEQ. The CDR3 contains 16 residues. With 1 base removed from V and 0 bases from J, the gap between germline ends came to 12 bases. The DNA of the CDR3 is TGTGCCAGCAGCCAAGCGCCAGGGTATTCTAACTATGGCTACACCTTC. It is translated as CASSQAPGYSNYGYTF.

This rearrangement joins TRBV9 to TRBJ2-5, with D possibly matching TRBD2 (6 bases). The V gene's germline CDR1 is SGDLS and CDR2 YYNGEE. V was trimmed by 0 bases and J by 2 bases, leaving 11 bases between them. The CDR3 loop spans 15 amino acids. The CDR3 DNA follows: TGTGCCAGCAGCGTAGCTACTAGCAGGCAAGAGACCCAGTACTTC. Protein sequence: CASSVATSRQETQYF.

The DNA of the CDR3 is TGTGCCAGCAGTTTCGTCATGGGCCCTAAGACTACCTACGAGCAGTACTTC. As protein: CASSFVMGPKTTYEQYF. The chain has TRBV12-3 or TRBV12-4 and TRBJ2-7, with D maybe TRBD2 (5 bases). The CDR3 sequence is 17 residues long. V lost 3 bases and J lost 2, with 20 bases in between.

This chain uses TRBV4-1 with TRBJ2-7; D gene unclear. The CDR3 totals 13 residues. The V and J ends lost 2 bases and 5 bases respectively, with 10 bases between them. The V gene's germline CDR1 is MGHRA and CDR2 YSYEKL. The chain's CDR3 is CASSQRRSNEQYF. The CDR3 DNA reads as TGCGCCAGCAGCCAAAGAAGGAGTAACGAGCAGTACTTC.

The V and J genes are TRBV19 and TRBJ2-1, with a possible D match to TRBD2 (6 bases). This CDR3 comprises 13 residues. Trimming cost V 6 bases and J 4 bases, with 10 bases left between them. Germline assignment: CDR1 LNHDA and CDR2 SQIVND (reference sequence). The CDR3 DNA reads TGTGCCAGTAGCGGGAGCGGGTACAATGAGCAGTTCTTC. Translated, it gives CASSGSGYNEQFF.

The chain has TRBV29-1 and TRBJ1-1; the D gene is possibly TRBD1 (6 bases). The germline V gene encodes CDR1 SQVTM and CDR2 ANQGSEA. Trimming removed 0 bases at V and 6 bases at J, with 14 bases between. The CDR3 extends over 14 amino acids. The CDR3 nucleotides are TGCAGCGTTGAAGATTCGGTGGGGGGGCCTGAAGCTTTCTTT. This codes for CSVEDSVGGPEAFF.

The rearrangement joins TRBV29-1 to TRBJ1-2, with 7 bases lining up with TRBD1. The CDR3 has 11 amino acids. Per germline, CDR1 SQVTM and CDR2 ANQGSEA. J lost 5 bases, V lost 7 bases, and 4 bases had no gene match. Here the CDR3 reads CSEGTAYGYTF. In DNA, the CDR3 is TGCAGCGAGGGGACAGCTTATGGCTACACCTTC.

The chain uses TRBV6-6 and TRBJ1-2, with D uncertain. V dropped 6 bases and J dropped 8 bases, with 13 bases sitting between them. The CDR3 runs 12 residues. Germline CDR1 and CDR2: MNHNY and SVGAGI (reference sequence). The CDR3 protein is CASRAGPGGYTF. The CDR3 DNA reads as TGTGCCAGCAGGGCCGGGCCCGGGGGCTACACCTTC.

This clonotype was recorded once. CDR3 bases: TGTGCCAGCAGTATACTATCCTACGAGCAGTACTTC. It is translated as CASSILSYEQYF. The chain links TRBV2 to TRBJ2-7; D uncertain. The ends were cut back, 5 bases at V and 1 base at J, with 6 bases in the middle. The length of the CDR3 is 12 residues. CDR1 is SNHLY and CDR2 is FYNNEI in the germline V gene.

The chain joins TRBV20-1 to TRBJ1-6, with 7 bases aligning to TRBD1. The V and J ends lost 0 bases and 10 bases, in that order; junction bases with no gene match: 9. From germline, CDR1 is DFQATT and CDR2 SNEGSKA (reference sequence). The CDR3 runs 15 residues. CDR3: CSARDGTAVLSPLHF. CDR3 nucleotide sequence: TGCAGTGCTAGAGATGGGACAGCCGTATTGTCACCCCTCCACTTT.

This clonotype was picked up one time. The chain combines TRBV18 with TRBJ2-5, with 7 bases matching TRBD1. This CDR3 has 14 amino acids. V was clipped by 3 bases and J by 9 bases; unmatched bases: 10. Germline V CDR1 and CDR2: KGHSH, LQKENI. This CDR3 reads CASSPGPYDRAQYF. The CDR3 DNA follows: TGTGCCAGCTCACCGGGACCGTACGACAGGGCCCAGTACTTC. The full variable domain, in which reference TRBV18 and TRBJ2-5 provide the parts outside the CDR3, is NAGVMQNPRHLVRRRGQEARLRCSPMKGHSHVYWYRQLPEEGLKFMVYLQKENIIDESGMPKERFSAEFPKEGPSILRIQQVVRGDSAAYFCASSPGPYDRAQYFGPGTRLLVL.

The chain joins TRBV2 to TRBJ2-7; D remains ambiguous. The germline V gene has CDR1 SNHLY and CDR2 FYNNEI. V lost 5 bases to trimming and J lost 2 bases, with 4 bases between them. This CDR3 spans 11 amino acids. The DNA for the CDR3 is TGTGCCAGCAGTCAGCCCTACGAGCAGTACTTC. Its translation: CASSQPYEQYF.

Only one count was recorded for this clonotype. The chain joins TRBV10-3 to TRBJ1-2; no reliable D call. The CDR3 loop spans 13 amino acids. The V gene lost 4 bases and the J gene lost 7 bases, with 13 bases spanning the gap. The germline V gene has CDR1 ENHRY and CDR2 SYGVKD. CDR3 region: CAISGVEPGGYTF. CDR3 nucleotide sequence: TGTGCCATCAGTGGGGTGGAACCGGGTGGCTACACCTTC.

Only one count was recorded for this clonotype. The chain carries TRBV28 and TRBJ2-3; 13 bases match TRBD2. Losses at the gene ends were 4 bases for V and 4 bases for J; bases not matched to a gene: 8. The length of the CDR3 is 17 residues. Germline lookup yields CDR1 MDHEN and CDR2 SYDVKM. CDR3 sequence: CASSSPSGLAGADTQYF. CDR3 in DNA: TGTGCCAGCAGTTCGCCCTCAGGACTAGCGGGAGCAGATACGCAGTATTTT.

V is TRBV15 and J is TRBJ2-5; 10 positions agree with TRBD1. CDR1 is LNHNV, CDR2 YYDKDF, per germline (reference sequence). CDR3 size: 17 residues. Germline trimming cut 1 base from V and 2 bases from J; bases unmatched to any gene: 7. CDR3 DNA sequence: TGTGCCACCAGCAGAGCGGGTTGGGGACAGGGGCAAGAGACCCAGTACTTC. Protein sequence: CATSRAGWGQGQETQYF.

The rearrangement joins TRBV11-2 to TRBJ2-7, with 9 nucleotides matching TRBD1. Germline V lookup: CDR1 SGHAT, CDR2 FQNNGV. With 6 bases clipped from V and 5 bases from J, the junction kept 11 bases outside the gene matches. The CDR3 totals 15 residues. The CDR3 is CASSPKTGGDNEQYF. The CDR3 DNA is TGTGCCAGCAGTCCTAAGACAGGGGGAGATAACGAGCAGTACTTC. Together with reference TRBV11-2 and TRBJ2-7, the CDR3 gives the full variable domain: EAGVAQSPRYKIIEKRQSVAFWCNPISGHATLYWYQQILGQGPKLLIQFQNNGVVDDSQLPKDRFSAERLKGVDSTLKIQPAKLEDSAVYLCASSPKTGGDNEQYFGPGTRLTVT.

The J gene is TRBJ2-5, the V gene TRBV5-6; 7 nucleotides match TRBD2. The CDR3 spans 15 residues. V trimming: 4 bases; J trimming: 3 bases; junction bases outside the gene matches: 9. Germline assignment: CDR1 SGHDT and CDR2 YYEEEE. The CDR3 sequence is CASSPDTSVEETQYF. CDR3 sequence (DNA): TGTGCCAGCAGCCCGGACACTAGCGTCGAAGAGACCCAGTACTTC.